These T cell receptor beta chains were read from a single sample in a study of blood T cells in healthy people across ages. Each CDR3 protein gets one entry after TCRdb re-called the 5' RACE reads with MiXCR. Here the sample spans 1.5 million to 2 million distinct CDR3 sequences, around half being singletons. Sequencing was performed on blood. These receptors came from a woman between 40 and 55 years old in good health. CDR3s include the opening cysteine and the closing phenylalanine or tryptophan. The D gene is left open where the match is weak. Some rows mark clone size as missing; the rest say once, few, many or name a class of expanded clone.

D gene,V gene,J gene,clone size,CDR3 protein,CDR3 DNA
NA,TRBV20-1,TRBJ2-1,NA,CSAGWTTINEQFF,TGCAGTGCCGGATGGACTACCATAAATGAGCAGTTCTTC
NA,TRBV20-1,TRBJ2-7,many,CSARGPRDYEQYF,TGCAGTGCTAGAGGTCCCAGGGACTACGAGCAGTACTTC
TRBD2,TRBV7-8,TRBJ2-3,NA,CASSFAGLARSDTQYF,TGTGCCAGCAGCTTCGCGGGACTAGCGAGATCAGATACGCAGTATTTT
NA,TRBV7-3,TRBJ2-1,NA,CASSPGQWYEQFF,TGTGCCAGCAGCCCCGGACAGTGGTATGAGCAGTTCTTC
NA,TRBV7-2,TRBJ1-4,NA,CATSLHRTNEKLFF,TGTGCCACCAGTCTACATCGGACTAATGAAAAACTGTTTTTT
NA,TRBV25-1,TRBJ2-5,few,CASSDDRGTETQYF,TGTGCCAGCAGTGATGATCGGGGTACGGAGACCCAGTACTTC
TRBD2,TRBV27,TRBJ2-1,NA,CASLAGGNEQFF,TGTGCCAGCTTAGCGGGGGGGAATGAGCAGTTCTTC
NA,TRBV12-3/TRBV12-4,TRBJ1-4,NA,CASRGFNEKLFF,TGTGCCAGCAGGGGATTTAATGAAAAACTGTTTTTT
TRBD1,TRBV5-1,TRBJ2-1,NA,CASSLGLGSGGNEQFF,TGCGCCAGCAGCTTGGGATTAGGTTCAGGGGGTAATGAGCAGTTCTTC
TRBD2,TRBV3-1,TRBJ2-5,NA,CASSQDFTGGEETQYF,TGTGCCAGTAGCCAAGACTTCACCGGGGGGGAAGAGACCCAGTACTTC
TRBD1,TRBV4-2,TRBJ2-3,NA,CASSQPNRGGTDTQYF,TGTGCCAGCAGCCAGCCTAACAGGGGAGGCACAGATACGCAGTATTTT
NA,TRBV6-1,TRBJ1-2,NA,CASSEALWAGYTF,TGTGCCAGCAGTGAAGCGCTGTGGGCCGGCTACACCTTC
TRBD1,TRBV27,TRBJ1-2,few,CASSQGTGGDLDGYTF,TGTGCCAGCAGTCAAGGGACAGGGGGGGATCTAGATGGCTACACCTTC
TRBD2,TRBV20-1,TRBJ2-1,few,CSARATSASSYNEQFF,TGCAGTGCTAGGGCGACTAGCGCAAGCTCCTACAATGAGCAGTTCTTC
NA,TRBV24-1,TRBJ2-5,NA,CATSDLEGQETQYF,TGTGCCACCAGTGATTTGGAGGGCCAAGAGACCCAGTACTTC
NA,TRBV28,TRBJ1-6,NA,CASSSGTWDSPLHF,TGTGCCAGCAGTTCAGGGACGTGGGATTCACCCCTCCACTTT
TRBD1,TRBV6-5,TRBJ1-2,NA,CASNFGQGSYTF,TGTGCCAGCAACTTCGGACAGGGAAGCTACACCTTC
NA,TRBV5-1,TRBJ2-7,NA,CASSLGGTAGDEQYF,TGCGCCAGCAGCTTGGGCGGGACAGCAGGGGACGAGCAGTACTTC
NA,TRBV11-3,TRBJ2-7,few,CASSLGWSGEQYF,TGTGCCAGCAGCTTAGGTTGGAGCGGCGAGCAGTACTTC
TRBD2,TRBV4-2,TRBJ2-1,NA,CASSLRAEGGGVYNEQFF,TGTGCCAGCAGCCTACGAGCTGAGGGCGGGGGGGTTTACAATGAGCAGTTCTTC
TRBD2,TRBV6-5,TRBJ2-1,NA,CASSYSGTSGGYEQFF,TGTGCCAGCAGTTACTCCGGGACTAGCGGGGGCTATGAGCAGTTCTTC
NA,TRBV12-3/TRBV12-4,TRBJ1-1,many,CASSRGGGTEAFF,TGTGCCAGCAGCCGGGGCGGGGGCACTGAAGCTTTCTTT
TRBD1,TRBV5-6,TRBJ2-1,NA,CASTWGTGGSIEQFF,TGTGCCAGCACCTGGGGGACAGGGGGATCTATTGAGCAGTTCTTC
NA,TRBV6-1,TRBJ2-7,NA,CASTESPGYEQYF,TGTGCCAGCACCGAAAGTCCCGGTTACGAGCAGTACTTC
TRBD1,TRBV28,TRBJ2-7,few,CASRKDRGFYEQYF,TGTGCCAGCAGGAAGGACAGGGGGTTCTACGAGCAGTACTTC
NA,TRBV20-1,TRBJ1-5,once,CSARGPTAGSQPQHF,TGCAGTGCTAGAGGCCCGACTGCAGGGAGCCAGCCCCAGCATTTT
NA,TRBV4-3,TRBJ2-5,NA,CASSQDGHLNLGETQYF,TGCGCCAGCAGCCAAGATGGCCATCTCAACCTCGGCGAGACCCAGTACTTC
TRBD1,TRBV10-3,TRBJ1-1,NA,CAISEPDRGRWNTEAFF,TGTGCCATCAGTGAGCCGGACAGGGGACGCTGGAACACTGAAGCTTTCTTT
NA,TRBV6-5,TRBJ2-1,few,CASSYTPSYNEQFF,TGTGCCAGCAGTTACACTCCCTCCTACAATGAGCAGTTCTTC
TRBD1,TRBV6-1,TRBJ1-2,NA,CASISYGTVYGYTF,TGTGCCAGCATCAGTTACGGGACAGTTTATGGCTACACCTTC
NA,TRBV4-1,TRBJ2-5,NA,CASSSTGSVGWETQYF,TGCGCCAGCAGCTCCACAGGGAGCGTCGGGTGGGAGACCCAGTACTTC
NA,TRBV28,TRBJ2-7,NA,CASSVPKSYEQYF,TGTGCCAGCAGTGTACCAAAATCCTACGAGCAGTACTTC
NA,TRBV7-9,TRBJ2-5,NA,CASSPGSLPQETQYF,TGTGCCAGCAGCCCCGGGAGCTTGCCCCAAGAGACCCAGTACTTC
TRBD2,TRBV4-3,TRBJ2-1,few,CASSQGGLAVYNEQFF,TGCGCCAGCAGCCAAGGTGGACTAGCGGTGTACAATGAGCAGTTCTTC
TRBD2,TRBV29-1,TRBJ2-3,NA,CSVVRGGSTDTQYF,TGCAGCGTTGTTCGCGGGGGGAGCACAGATACGCAGTATTTT
NA,TRBV7-6,TRBJ2-7,few,CASSFLTGEAPREQYF,TGTGCCAGCAGCTTTCTTACAGGGGAGGCCCCTCGGGAGCAGTACTTC
TRBD2,TRBV4-2,TRBJ2-7,few,CASSPRASGPYEQYF,TGTGCCAGCAGCCCTCGAGCTAGCGGTCCCTACGAGCAGTACTTC
NA,TRBV11-2,TRBJ2-1,few,CASSSHRDINEQFF,TGTGCCAGCAGCTCACACCGGGACATCAATGAGCAGTTCTTC
NA,TRBV27,TRBJ2-7,NA,CASSLSGLPYEQYF,TGTGCCAGCAGTTTATCGGGGTTGCCCTACGAGCAGTACTTC
NA,TRBV25-1,TRBJ2-3,NA,CASSVGRGPTDTQYF,TGTGCCAGCTCGGTGGGGCGGGGACCAACAGATACGCAGTATTTT
TRBD1,TRBV24-1,TRBJ1-2,NA,CATSEGQGAMDGHTF,TGTGCCACCAGTGAGGGACAGGGAGCTATGGATGGCCACACCTTC
NA,TRBV20-1,TRBJ2-1,few,CSARVAPGDQFF,TGCAGTGCTAGGGTTGCCCCGGGGGATCAGTTCTTC
NA,TRBV4-1,TRBJ2-5,NA,CTSHRPNRMETQYF,TGCACCAGCCACAGGCCTAACAGGATGGAGACCCAGTACTTC
NA,TRBV7-2,TRBJ2-1,many,CASSLDLASEQFF,TGTGCCAGCAGCTTAGACCTAGCATCTGAGCAGTTCTTC
NA,TRBV7-9,TRBJ2-5,NA,CASSAGVPETQYF,TGTGCCAGCAGCGCCGGGGTTCCAGAGACCCAGTACTTC
NA,TRBV7-6,TRBJ1-1,once,CASSPHGNTEAFF,TGTGCCAGCAGCCCCCACGGGAACACTGAAGCTTTCTTT
TRBD1,TRBV12-3/TRBV12-4,TRBJ1-2,few,CASSHGQGDGYTF,TGTGCCAGCAGTCACGGACAGGGGGACGGCTACACCTTC
NA,TRBV28,TRBJ2-7,NA,CASRGAPRDHEQYF,TGTGCCAGCAGAGGGGCCCCCCGCGACCACGAGCAGTACTTC
TRBD1,TRBV6-5,TRBJ1-2,few,CASSYSTGVAYGYTF,TGTGCCAGCAGTTACTCGACAGGGGTTGCCTATGGCTACACCTTC
NA,TRBV28,TRBJ2-1,few,CASSLGREVYNEQFF,TGTGCCAGCAGTTTAGGGCGGGAAGTTTACAATGAGCAGTTCTTC
NA,TRBV20-1,TRBJ2-5,many,CSAILAVRQETQYF,TGCAGTGCCATCTTAGCGGTTCGGCAAGAGACCCAGTACTTC
TRBD1,TRBV20-1,TRBJ1-1,NA,CSARGVGQGVYAFF,TGCAGTGCTCGGGGGGTGGGACAGGGTGTTTACGCTTTCTTT
NA,TRBV28,TRBJ2-5,NA,CASSRSNQETQYF,TGTGCCAGCAGCCGTTCCAATCAAGAGACCCAGTACTTC
NA,TRBV3-1,TRBJ2-3,NA,CASSQFGGPSTDTQYF,TGTGCCAGCAGCCAGTTTGGGGGTCCCAGCACAGATACGCAGTATTTT
TRBD1,TRBV28,TRBJ2-3,few,CASSLGDRGYTDTQYF,TGTGCCAGCAGCCTAGGGGACAGGGGGTACACAGATACGCAGTATTTT